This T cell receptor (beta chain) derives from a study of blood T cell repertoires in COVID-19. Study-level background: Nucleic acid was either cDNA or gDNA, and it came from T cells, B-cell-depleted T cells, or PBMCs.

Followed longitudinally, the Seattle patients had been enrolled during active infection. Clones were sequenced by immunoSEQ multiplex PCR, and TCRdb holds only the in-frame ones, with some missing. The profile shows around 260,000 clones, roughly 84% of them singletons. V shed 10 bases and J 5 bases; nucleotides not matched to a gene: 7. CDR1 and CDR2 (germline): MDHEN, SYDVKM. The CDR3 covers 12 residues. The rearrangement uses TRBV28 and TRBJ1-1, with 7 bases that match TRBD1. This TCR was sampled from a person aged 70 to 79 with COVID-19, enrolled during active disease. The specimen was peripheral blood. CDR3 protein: CATEGAGTEAFF. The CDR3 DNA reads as TGTGCCACCGAGGGGGCGGGAACTGAAGCTTTCTTT.